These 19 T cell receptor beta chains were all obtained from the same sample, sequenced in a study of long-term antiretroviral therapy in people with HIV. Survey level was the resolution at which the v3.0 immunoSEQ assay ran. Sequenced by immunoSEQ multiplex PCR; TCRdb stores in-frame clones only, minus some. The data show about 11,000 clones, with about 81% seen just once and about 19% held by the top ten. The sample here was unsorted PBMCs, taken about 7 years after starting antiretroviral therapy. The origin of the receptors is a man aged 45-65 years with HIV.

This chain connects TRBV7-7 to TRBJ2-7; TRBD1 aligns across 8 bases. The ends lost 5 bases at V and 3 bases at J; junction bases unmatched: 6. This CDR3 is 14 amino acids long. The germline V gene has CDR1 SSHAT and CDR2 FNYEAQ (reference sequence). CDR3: CASSPGTGDYEQYF. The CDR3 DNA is TGTGCCAGCAGCCCTGGGACAGGCGACTACGAGCAGTACTTC.

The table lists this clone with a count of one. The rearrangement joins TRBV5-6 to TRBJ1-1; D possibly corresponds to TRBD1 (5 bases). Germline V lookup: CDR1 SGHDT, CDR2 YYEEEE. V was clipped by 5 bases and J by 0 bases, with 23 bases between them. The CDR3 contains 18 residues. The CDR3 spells CASSPPKEGLNLNTEAFF. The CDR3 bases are TGTGCCAGCAGTCCTCCCAAGGAGGGGCTCAACTTGAACACTGAAGCTTTCTTT.

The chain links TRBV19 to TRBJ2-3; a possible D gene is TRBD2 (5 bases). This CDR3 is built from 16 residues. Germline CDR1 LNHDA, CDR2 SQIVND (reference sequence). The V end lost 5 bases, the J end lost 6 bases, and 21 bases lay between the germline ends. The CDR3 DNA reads TGTGCCAGTAGTCAAGAACGACACCTAAGAGGGGATACGCAGTATTTT. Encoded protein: CASSQERHLRGDTQYF.

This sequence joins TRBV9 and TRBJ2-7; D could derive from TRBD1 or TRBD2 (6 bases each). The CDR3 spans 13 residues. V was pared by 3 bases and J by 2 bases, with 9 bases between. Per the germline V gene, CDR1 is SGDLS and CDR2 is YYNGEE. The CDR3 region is CASSAGATYEQYF. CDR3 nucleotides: TGTGCCAGCAGCGCGGGGGCGACCTACGAGCAGTACTTC.

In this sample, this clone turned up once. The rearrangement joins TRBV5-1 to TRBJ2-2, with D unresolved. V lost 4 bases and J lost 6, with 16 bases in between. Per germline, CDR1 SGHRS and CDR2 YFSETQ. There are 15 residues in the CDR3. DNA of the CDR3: TGCGCCAGCAGCGCATCAGGATGGGCGGCCGGGGAGCTGTTTTTT. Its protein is CASSASGWAAGELFF.

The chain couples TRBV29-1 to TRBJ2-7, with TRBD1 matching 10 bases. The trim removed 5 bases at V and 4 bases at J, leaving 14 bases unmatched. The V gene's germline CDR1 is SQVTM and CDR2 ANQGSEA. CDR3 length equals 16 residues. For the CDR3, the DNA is TGCAGCGTTCTTTCTGGTTTGACAGGGGGCCGGTACGAGCAGTACTTC. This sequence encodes CSVLSGLTGGRYEQYF.

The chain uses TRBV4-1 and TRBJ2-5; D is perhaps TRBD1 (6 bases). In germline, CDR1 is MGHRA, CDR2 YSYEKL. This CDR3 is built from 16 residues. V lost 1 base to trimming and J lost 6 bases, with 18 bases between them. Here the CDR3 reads CASSQVPGALGKTQYF. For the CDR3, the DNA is TGCGCCAGCAGCCAAGTCCCAGGGGCCCTGGGGAAGACCCAGTACTTC.

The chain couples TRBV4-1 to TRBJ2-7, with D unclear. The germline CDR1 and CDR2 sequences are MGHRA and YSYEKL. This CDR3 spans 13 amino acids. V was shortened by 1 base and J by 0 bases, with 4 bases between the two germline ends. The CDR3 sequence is CASSQGHSYEQYF. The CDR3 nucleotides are TGCGCCAGCAGCCAAGGGCACTCCTACGAGCAGTACTTC.

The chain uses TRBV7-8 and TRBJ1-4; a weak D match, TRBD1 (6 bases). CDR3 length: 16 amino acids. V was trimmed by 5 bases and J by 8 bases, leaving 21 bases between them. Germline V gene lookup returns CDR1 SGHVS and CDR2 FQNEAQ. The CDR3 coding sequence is TGTGCCAGCAGCGCGAAACAGGGTTTTGCAGGGGAAAAACTGTTTTTT. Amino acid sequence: CASSAKQGFAGEKLFF.

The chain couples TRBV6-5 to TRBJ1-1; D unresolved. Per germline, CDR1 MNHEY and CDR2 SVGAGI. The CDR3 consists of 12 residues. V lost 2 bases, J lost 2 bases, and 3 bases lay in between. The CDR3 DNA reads TGTGCCAGCAGTTACGATAACACTGAAGCTTTCTTT. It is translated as CASSYDNTEAFF.

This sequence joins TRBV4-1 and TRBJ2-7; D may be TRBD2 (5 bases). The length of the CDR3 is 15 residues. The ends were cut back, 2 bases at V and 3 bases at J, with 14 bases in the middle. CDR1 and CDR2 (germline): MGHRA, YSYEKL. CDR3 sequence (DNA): TGCGCCAGCAGCCAAAACACAGCGACTATCTACGAGCAGTACTTC. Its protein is CASSQNTATIYEQYF.

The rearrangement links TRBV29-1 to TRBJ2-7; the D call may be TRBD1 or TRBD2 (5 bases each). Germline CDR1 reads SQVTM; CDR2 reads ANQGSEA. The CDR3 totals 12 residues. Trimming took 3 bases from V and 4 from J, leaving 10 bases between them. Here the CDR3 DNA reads TGCAGCGTTGATGGGGACGGTTACGAGCAGTACTTC. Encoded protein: CSVDGDGYEQYF.

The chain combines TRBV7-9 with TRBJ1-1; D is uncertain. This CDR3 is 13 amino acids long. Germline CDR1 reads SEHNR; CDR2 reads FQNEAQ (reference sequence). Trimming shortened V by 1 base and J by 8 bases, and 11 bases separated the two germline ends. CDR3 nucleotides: TGTGCCAGCAGCTTAGGAGGGATGAGGGAAGCTTTCTTT. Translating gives CASSLGGMREAFF.

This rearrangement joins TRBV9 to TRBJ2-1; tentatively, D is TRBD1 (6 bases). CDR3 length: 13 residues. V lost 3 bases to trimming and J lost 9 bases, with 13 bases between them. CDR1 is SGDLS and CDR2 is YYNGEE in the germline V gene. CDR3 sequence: CASSGLGAGEQFF. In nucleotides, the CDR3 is TGTGCCAGCAGCGGTCTGGGGGCGGGTGAGCAGTTCTTC. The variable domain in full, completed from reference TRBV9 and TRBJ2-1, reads DSGVTQTPKHLITATGQRVTLRCSPRSGDLSVYWYQQSLDQGLQFLIQYYNGEERAKGNILERFSAQQFPDLHSELNLSSLELGDSALYFCASSGLGAGEQFFGPGTRLTVL.

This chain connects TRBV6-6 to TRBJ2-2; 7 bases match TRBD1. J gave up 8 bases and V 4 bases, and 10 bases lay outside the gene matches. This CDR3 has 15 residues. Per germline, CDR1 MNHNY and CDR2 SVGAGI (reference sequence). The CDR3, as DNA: TGTGCCAGCAGTTGGGTCACAGGGGATAAAGGGGAGCTGTTTTTT. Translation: CASSWVTGDKGELFF.

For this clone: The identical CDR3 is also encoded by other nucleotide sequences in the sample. DNA for the CDR3: TGTGCCAGCAGTTACGGGGGATCCAATCAGCCCCAGCATTTT. Its translation: CASSYGGSNQPQHF. The chain combines TRBV6-5 with TRBJ1-5, with D possibly being TRBD1 (5 bases). Germline V gene sequence: CDR1 MNHEY, CDR2 SVGAGI. The CDR3 covers 14 residues. The V end lost 2 bases, the J end lost 3 bases, and 8 bases lay between the germline ends.

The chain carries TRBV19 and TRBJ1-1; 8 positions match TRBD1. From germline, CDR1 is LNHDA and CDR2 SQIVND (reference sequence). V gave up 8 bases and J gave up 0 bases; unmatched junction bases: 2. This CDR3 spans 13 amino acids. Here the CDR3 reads CASEDRVNTEAFF. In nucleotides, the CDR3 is TGTGCCAGTGAGGACAGGGTGAACACTGAAGCTTTCTTT.

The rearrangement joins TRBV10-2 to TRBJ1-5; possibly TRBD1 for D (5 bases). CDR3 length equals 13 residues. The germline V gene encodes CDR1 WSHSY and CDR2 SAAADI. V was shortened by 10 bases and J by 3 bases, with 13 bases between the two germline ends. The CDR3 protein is CATGTVSNQPQHF. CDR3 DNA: TGCGCCACCGGGACGGTCTCCAATCAGCCCCAGCATTTT.

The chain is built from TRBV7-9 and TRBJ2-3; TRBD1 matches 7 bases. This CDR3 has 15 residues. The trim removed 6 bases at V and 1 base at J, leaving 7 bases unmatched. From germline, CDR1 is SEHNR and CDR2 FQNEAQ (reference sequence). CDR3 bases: TGTGCCAGCAGTCTAGTTGACAGGGGCACAGATACGCAGTATTTT. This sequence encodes CASSLVDRGTDTQYF. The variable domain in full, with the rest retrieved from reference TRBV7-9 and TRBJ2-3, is DTGVSQNPRHKITKRGQNVTFRCDPISEHNRLYWYRQTLGQGPEFLTYFQNEAQLEKSRLLSDRFSAERPKGSFSTLEIQRTEQGDSAMYLCASSLVDRGTDTQYFGPGTRLTVL.